One and the same sample provided the 18 T cell receptor beta chains below, sequenced in a study of T cell responses to AZD1222 COVID-19 vaccine. Repertoires were generated with immunoSEQ multiplex PCR, while TCRdb's copy carries only in-frame clones and drops some. The sample records some 110,000 clones, 88% being singletons. Specimen: peripheral blood, collected 28 days after the second AZD1222 dose. The receptor source for this set is an adult who received the AZD1222 COVID-19 vaccine.

This clone has only one observation. The chain employs TRBV4-2 and TRBJ2-7, with 9 nucleotides matching TRBD1. CDR1 and CDR2 (germline): LGHNA, YNFKEQ. This CDR3 is 14 amino acids long. J gave up 6 bases and V 1 base, and 4 bases lay outside the gene matches. CDR3 protein: CASSQADRGGEQYF. CDR3 nucleotides: TGTGCCAGCAGCCAAGCGGACAGGGGTGGCGAGCAGTACTTC.

This clone was seen a single time. The chain is built from TRBV7-9 and TRBJ1-6; D unclear. V was trimmed by 0 bases and J by 9 bases, leaving 12 bases between them. The germline V gene has CDR1 SEHNR and CDR2 FQNEAQ (reference sequence). This CDR3 region has 15 residues. In DNA form, the CDR3 reads TGTGCCAGCAGCTTAGCTCTACAGTCGGGTTCACCCCTCCACTTT. This encodes CASSLALQSGSPLHF.

The chain has TRBV5-1 and TRBJ1-2; TRBD1 might be the D (5 bases). Trimming took off 1 base at V and 2 bases at J, with 15 bases between the two ends. Germline V gene lookup returns CDR1 SGHRS and CDR2 YFSETQ. The CDR3 contains 16 residues. The CDR3 nucleotides read TGCGCCAGCAGCTTGTATGCAGGGAACGCCAACTATGGCTACACCTTC. Amino acid sequence: CASSLYAGNANYGYTF.

The CDR3 coding sequence is TGCGCCAGCAGGAGGGGGGCCGTCACTGAAGCTTTCTTT. Its protein is CASRRGAVTEAFF. The chain has TRBV10-2 and TRBJ1-1; D is possibly TRBD1 (6 bases). Trimming took 6 bases from V and 4 from J, leaving 12 bases between them. CDR3 size: 13 residues. CDR1 is WSHSY and CDR2 is SAAADI in the germline V gene.

The chain couples TRBV5-4 to TRBJ1-2; D may be TRBD1 (5 bases). This CDR3 has 15 residues. V was pared by 2 bases and J by 0 bases, with 11 bases between. Germline CDR1 is SGHNT and CDR2 is YYREEE (reference sequence). CDR3 DNA: TGTGCCAGCAGCTTACTCAGGGCCCCTAACTATGGCTACACCTTC. Translating gives CASSLLRAPNYGYTF.

The chain couples TRBV27 to TRBJ2-1, with 12 bases aligning to TRBD2. V shed 6 bases, J shed 0 bases, and the junction held 6 bases outside the gene matches. The CDR3 is made up of 17 amino acids. Looked up from germline, CDR1 is MNHEY and CDR2 is SMNVEV (reference sequence). CDR3 DNA sequence: TGTGCCAGCAGCCCAACTAGCGGGGGGCTCTCCTACAATGAGCAGTTCTTC. This gives the protein CASSPTSGGLSYNEQFF.

The V and J genes are TRBV27 and TRBJ2-7; D is perhaps TRBD1 or TRBD2 (5 bases each). Between the trimmed V and J ends, which lost 7 bases and 1 base, there was a span of 17 bases. This CDR3 comprises 15 residues. Germline-derived CDR1 and CDR2 are MNHEY and SMNVEV (reference sequence). CDR3 amino acids: CASTQRGAKSYEQYF. The CDR3 DNA is TGTGCCAGCACCCAGAGGGGAGCCAAATCCTACGAGCAGTACTTC.

J is TRBJ1-2 and V is TRBV7-2, with TRBD1 as a possible D gene (6 bases). The germline gives CDR1 SGHTA, CDR2 FQGNSA. V shed 3 bases and J shed 5 bases, with 16 bases lying between them. CDR3 length: 15 residues. CDR3 bases: TGTGCCAGCAGCTTTGGACAGCCCGACTTTTATGGCTACACCTTC. This sequence encodes CASSFGQPDFYGYTF.

The chain is built from TRBV14 and TRBJ1-5, with D hard to call. Germline V lookup: CDR1 SGHDN, CDR2 FVKESK. CDR3 size: 14 residues. Trimming stripped 1 base from V and 9 bases from J, with 13 bases between. The CDR3 loop reads CASSQGRSAGPQHF. CDR3 coding DNA: TGTGCCAGCAGCCAAGGCCGTTCTGCGGGGCCCCAGCATTTT.

This clone has more than one count but fewer than ten. This sequence joins TRBV14 and TRBJ1-1, with D possibly matching TRBD1 (6 bases). The germline V gene encodes CDR1 SGHDN and CDR2 FVKESK. This CDR3 has 15 residues. Trimming left V 4 bases short and J 4 bases short, with 16 bases between. CDR3 amino acids: CASSPNRAGITEAFF. The CDR3 DNA sequence: TGTGCCAGCAGCCCTAACAGGGCGGGAATCACTGAAGCTTTCTTT.

This clone was seen a few times. The chain couples TRBV6-2 or TRBV6-3 to TRBJ2-7; no clear D. The V gene's germline CDR1 is MNHEY and CDR2 SVGEGT. V was trimmed by 2 bases and J by 2 bases, leaving 10 bases between them. This CDR3 has 14 amino acids. DNA of the CDR3: TGTGCCAGCAGTTACGGGTTTGAGGCCTACGAGCAGTACTTC. Protein sequence: CASSYGFEAYEQYF.

The chain couples TRBV7-9 to TRBJ2-7; a weak D match, TRBD2 (6 bases). This CDR3 region has 15 residues. V lost 4 bases to trimming and J lost 4 bases, with 17 bases between them. The germline V gene has CDR1 SEHNR and CDR2 FQNEAQ (reference sequence). The CDR3 DNA reads as TGTGCCAGCAGCTACCCCCCCGGGGGAGAGTACGAGCAGTACTTC. It translates to CASSYPPGGEYEQYF.

The V and J genes are TRBV27 and TRBJ1-1; D is unresolved. Germline CDR1 and CDR2: MNHEY and SMNVEV (reference sequence). The V end was cut by 7 bases, the J end by 5 bases, with 14 bases between. CDR3 size: 13 residues. The CDR3 protein is CASTGKFRTEAFF. The DNA for the CDR3 is TGTGCCAGCACGGGGAAGTTTAGGACTGAAGCTTTCTTT.

The chain carries TRBV7-2 and TRBJ1-2; D is possibly TRBD1 (5 bases). This CDR3 region has 16 residues. Germline CDR1 reads SGHTA; CDR2 reads FQGNSA. With 5 bases removed from V and 4 bases from J, the gap between germline ends came to 20 bases. As DNA, the CDR3 is TGTGCCAGCAGCCCTTCTCAGGGCAGACCTGCCTATGGCTACACCTTC. Translated: CASSPSQGRPAYGYTF.

The V and J genes are TRBV7-9 and TRBJ1-5; D gene uncertain. The CDR3 runs to 14 residues. CDR1 is SEHNR, CDR2 FQNEAQ, per germline (reference sequence). V was trimmed by 3 bases and J by 3 bases, leaving 9 bases between them. The CDR3 bases are TGTGCCAGCAGCTTCGCGGGCCCCAATCAGCCCCAGCATTTT. Its protein product is CASSFAGPNQPQHF.

This chain links TRBV28 with TRBJ1-4; D remains unclear. CDR1 and CDR2 (germline): MDHEN, SYDVKM. Trimming cost V 9 bases and J 4 bases, with 6 bases left between them. This CDR3 comprises 11 residues. CDR3 sequence reads: CASAINEKLFF. Written as DNA, the CDR3 is TGTGCCAGTGCCATTAATGAAAAACTGTTTTTT.

This clone came up a few times. This rearrangement joins TRBV29-1 to TRBJ1-2; 7 bases align to TRBD1. V lost 6 bases to trimming and J lost 2 bases; unmatched junction nucleotides: 6. Germline CDR1 is SQVTM and CDR2 is ANQGSEA. This CDR3 is built from 13 residues. This chain's CDR3 is CSVLTGQNYGYTF. CDR3 coding DNA: TGCAGCGTCCTCACGGGACAGAACTATGGCTACACCTTC.

This rearrangement joins TRBV3-1 (or the pseudogene TRBV3-2) to TRBJ2-2; D not certain. Germline lookup yields CDR1 LGHDT and CDR2 YNNKEL (reference sequence). Between the trimmed V and J ends, which lost 1 base and 6 bases, there was a span of 6 bases. The CDR3 covers 13 residues. The CDR3 loop is CASSQATSGELFF. The CDR3 DNA sequence: TGTGCCAGCAGCCAAGCGACGTCCGGGGAGCTGTTTTTT.